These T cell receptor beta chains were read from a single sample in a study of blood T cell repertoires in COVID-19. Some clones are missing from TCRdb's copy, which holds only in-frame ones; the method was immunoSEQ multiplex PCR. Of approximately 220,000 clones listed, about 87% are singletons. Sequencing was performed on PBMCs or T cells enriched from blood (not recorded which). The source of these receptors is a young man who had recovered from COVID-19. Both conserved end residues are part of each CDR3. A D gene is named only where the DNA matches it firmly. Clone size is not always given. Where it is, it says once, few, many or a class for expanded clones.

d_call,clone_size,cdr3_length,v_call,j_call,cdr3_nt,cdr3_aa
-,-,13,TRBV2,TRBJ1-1,TGTGCCAGCAGTGAAGACAGGGCCACTGAAGCTTTCTTT,CASSEDRATEAFF
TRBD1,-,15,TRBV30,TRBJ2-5,TGTGCCTGGAGTGCCGGACAGGGGTCACGAGAGACCCAGTACTTC,CAWSAGQGSRETQYF
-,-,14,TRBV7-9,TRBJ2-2,TGTGCCAGCAGCTTAGCGTTTGCGTCCGGGGAGCTGTTTTTT,CASSLAFASGELFF
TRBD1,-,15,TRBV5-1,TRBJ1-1,TGCGCCAGCAGCTTGGGGACAGGAGTGAACACTGAAGCTTTCTTT,CASSLGTGVNTEAFF
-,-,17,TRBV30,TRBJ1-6,TGTGCCTGGAGTGTAGGTCAACGGAGCTCCTATAATTCACCCCTCCACTTT,CAWSVGQRSSYNSPLHF
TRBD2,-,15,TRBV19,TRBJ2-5,TGTGCCAGTAGATCGGGGGGGGTAATTCAAGAGACCCAGTACTTC,CASRSGGVIQETQYF
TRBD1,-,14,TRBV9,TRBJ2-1,TGTGCCAGCAGCGCCGGGACAGGATACAATGAGCAGTTCTTC,CASSAGTGYNEQFF
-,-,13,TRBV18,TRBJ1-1,TGTGCCAGCTCACCGTCAGGCTACACTGAAGCTTTCTTT,CASSPSGYTEAFF
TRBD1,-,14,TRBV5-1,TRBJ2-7,TGCGCCAGCAGCACGACAGGGGGAGGCTACGAGCAGTACTTC,CASSTTGGGYEQYF
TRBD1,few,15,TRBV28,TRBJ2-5,TGTGCCAGCAGTCGACCGGGACAGGGTACAGAGACCCAGTACTTC,CASSRPGQGTETQYF
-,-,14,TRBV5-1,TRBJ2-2,TGCGCCAGCAGCTTGGAGGTCAGGGCCGGGGAGCTGTTTTTT,CASSLEVRAGELFF
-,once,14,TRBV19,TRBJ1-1,TGTGCCAGTAGTATAATGGATGGGAGCACTGAAGCTTTCTTT,CASSIMDGSTEAFF
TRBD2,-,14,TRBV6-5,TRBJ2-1,TGTGCCAGCAACATAGCGGGAACCCACAATGAGCAGTTCTTC,CASNIAGTHNEQFF
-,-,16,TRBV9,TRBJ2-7,TGTGCCAGCAGCGGAGGAAGGAGCGAGAGCTCCTACGAGCAGTACTTC,CASSGGRSESSYEQYF
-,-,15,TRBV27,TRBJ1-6,TGTGCCAGCAGTTTATCCGGACAGATTAATTCACCCCTCCACTTT,CASSLSGQINSPLHF
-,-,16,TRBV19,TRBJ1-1,TGTGCCAGTAGTGGTGCGGGGCAACTTTCTTACACTGAAGCTTTCTTT,CASSGAGQLSYTEAFF
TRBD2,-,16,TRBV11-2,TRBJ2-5,TGTGCCAGCAGCTCCTATAGCGGGAGGGCGGAAGAGACCCAGTACTTC,CASSSYSGRAEETQYF
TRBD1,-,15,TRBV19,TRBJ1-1,TGTGCCAGTCGACCGGGACAGGGAACGAACACTGAAGCTTTCTTT,CASRPGQGTNTEAFF
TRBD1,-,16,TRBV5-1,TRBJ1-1,TGCGCCAGCAGCTTGTTCTCAGGGGGTTCGAACACTGAAGCTTTCTTT,CASSLFSGGSNTEAFF
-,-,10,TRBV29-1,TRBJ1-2,TGCAGCGCTGGACTAGATGGCTACACCTTC,CSAGLDGYTF
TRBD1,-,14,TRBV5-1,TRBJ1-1,TGCGCCAGCAGCCCAGGGGGGTCGAACACTGAAGCTTTCTTT,CASSPGGSNTEAFF
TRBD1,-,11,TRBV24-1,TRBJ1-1,TGTGCCACCACAGGGGGGTGGAGAGCTTTCTTT,CATTGGWRAFF
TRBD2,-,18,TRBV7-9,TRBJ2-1,TGTGCCAGCAGCTTCCCGGGACTAGCGGGAGCGGAGAGAGATGAGCAGTTCTTC,CASSFPGLAGAERDEQFF
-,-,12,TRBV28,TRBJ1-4,TGTGCCAGCAGTCCACAACTAGGGAAACTGTTTTTT,CASSPQLGKLFF
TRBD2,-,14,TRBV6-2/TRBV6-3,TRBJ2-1,TGTGCCAGCAGTCCCGGGACTAGTAGCAATGAGCAGTTCTTC,CASSPGTSSNEQFF
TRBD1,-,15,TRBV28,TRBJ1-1,TGTGCCAGCAGTTGGGACAGTCTACCGAACACTGAAGCTTTCTTT,CASSWDSLPNTEAFF
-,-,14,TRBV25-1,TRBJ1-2,TGTGCCAGCAGTGAATTTCCGGACAGTTATGGCTACACCTTC,CASSEFPDSYGYTF
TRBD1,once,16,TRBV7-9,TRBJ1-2,TGTGCCAGCAGCTCGGGACAGGGGAGCGTGGCGTATGGCTACACCTTC,CASSSGQGSVAYGYTF
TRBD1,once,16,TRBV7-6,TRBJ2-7,TGTGCCAGCAGCTTAGTGTCTGTGGACAGGGGATTCGAGCAGTACTTC,CASSLVSVDRGFEQYF